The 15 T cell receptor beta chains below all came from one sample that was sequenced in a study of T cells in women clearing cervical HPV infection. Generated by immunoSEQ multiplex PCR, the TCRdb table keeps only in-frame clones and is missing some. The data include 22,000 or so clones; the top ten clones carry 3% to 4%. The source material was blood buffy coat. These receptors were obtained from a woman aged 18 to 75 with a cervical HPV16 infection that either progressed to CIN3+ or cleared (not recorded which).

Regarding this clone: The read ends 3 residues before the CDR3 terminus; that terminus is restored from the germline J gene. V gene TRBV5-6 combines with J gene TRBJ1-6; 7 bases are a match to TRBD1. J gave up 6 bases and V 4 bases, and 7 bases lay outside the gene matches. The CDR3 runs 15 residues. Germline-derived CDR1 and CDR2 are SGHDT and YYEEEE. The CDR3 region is CASSRPGQSNSPLHF. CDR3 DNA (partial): TGTGCCAGCAGCCGGCCGGGACAGAGTAATTCACCC.

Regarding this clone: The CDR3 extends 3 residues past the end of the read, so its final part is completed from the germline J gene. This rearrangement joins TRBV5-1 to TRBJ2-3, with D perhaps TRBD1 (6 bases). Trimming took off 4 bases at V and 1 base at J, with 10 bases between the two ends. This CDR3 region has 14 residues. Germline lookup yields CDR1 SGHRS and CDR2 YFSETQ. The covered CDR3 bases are TGCGCCAGCAGCATCGCAGGGGGCACAGATACG. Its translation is CASSIAGGTDT. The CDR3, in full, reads CASSIAGGTDTQYF.

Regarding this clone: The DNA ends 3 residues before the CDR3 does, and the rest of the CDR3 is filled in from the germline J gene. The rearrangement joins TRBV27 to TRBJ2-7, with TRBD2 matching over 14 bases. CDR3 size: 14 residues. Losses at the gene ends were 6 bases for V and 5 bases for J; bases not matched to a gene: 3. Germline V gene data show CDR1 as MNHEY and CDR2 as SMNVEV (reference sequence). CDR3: CASRGLAGVHEQYF. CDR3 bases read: TGTGCCAGCAGGGGACTAGCGGGAGTTCACGAG.

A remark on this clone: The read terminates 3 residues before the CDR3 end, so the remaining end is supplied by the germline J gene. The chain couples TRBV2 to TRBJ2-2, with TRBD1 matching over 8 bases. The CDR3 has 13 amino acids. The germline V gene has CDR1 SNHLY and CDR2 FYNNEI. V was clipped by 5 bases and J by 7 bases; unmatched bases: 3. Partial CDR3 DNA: TGTGCCAGCAGTCAGGGGGCTTACGGGGAG. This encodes CASSQGAYGE. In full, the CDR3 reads CASSQGAYGELFF. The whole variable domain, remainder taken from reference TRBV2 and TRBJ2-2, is EPEVTQTPSHQVTQMGQEVILRCVPISNHLYFYWYRQILGQKVEFLVSFYNNEISEKSEIFDDQFSVERPDGSNFTLKIRSTKLEDSAMYFCASSQGAYGELFFGEGSRLTVL.

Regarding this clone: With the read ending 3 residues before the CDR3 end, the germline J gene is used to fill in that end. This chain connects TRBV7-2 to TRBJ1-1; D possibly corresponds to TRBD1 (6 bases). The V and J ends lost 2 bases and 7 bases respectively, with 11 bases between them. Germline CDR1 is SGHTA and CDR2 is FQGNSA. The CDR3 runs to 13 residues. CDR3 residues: CASSLYRAGEAFF. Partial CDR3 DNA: TGTGCCAGCAGCTTATACAGGGCGGGTGAA.

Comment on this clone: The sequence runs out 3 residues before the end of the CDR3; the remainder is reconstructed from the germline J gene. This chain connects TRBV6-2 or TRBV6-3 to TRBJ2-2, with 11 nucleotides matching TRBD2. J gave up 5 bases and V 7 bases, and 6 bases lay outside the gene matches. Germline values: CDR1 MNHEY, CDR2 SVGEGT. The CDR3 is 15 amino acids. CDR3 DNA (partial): TGTGCCAGCAAGATAGCGGGAGGGGGAACCGGGGAG. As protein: CASKIAGGGTGE. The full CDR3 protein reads CASKIAGGGTGELFF.

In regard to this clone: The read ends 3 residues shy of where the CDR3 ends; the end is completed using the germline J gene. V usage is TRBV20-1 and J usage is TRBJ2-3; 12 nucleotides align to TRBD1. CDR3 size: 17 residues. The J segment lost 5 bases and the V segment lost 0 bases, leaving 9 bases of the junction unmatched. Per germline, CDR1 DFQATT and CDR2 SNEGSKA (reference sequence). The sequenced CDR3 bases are TGCAGTGCTAGAGATCTCTCGGGACAGGGGGCAAAAGATACG. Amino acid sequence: CSARDLSGQGAKDT. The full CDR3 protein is CSARDLSGQGAKDTQYF.

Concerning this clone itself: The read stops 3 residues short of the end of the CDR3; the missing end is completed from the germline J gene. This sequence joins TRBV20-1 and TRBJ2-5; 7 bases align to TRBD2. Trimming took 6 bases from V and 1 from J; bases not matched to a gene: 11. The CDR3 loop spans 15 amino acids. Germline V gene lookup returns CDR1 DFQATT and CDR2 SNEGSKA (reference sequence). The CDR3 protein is CSAPKLGLVQETQYF. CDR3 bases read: TGCAGTGCCCCTAAACTAGGACTAGTCCAAGAGACC.

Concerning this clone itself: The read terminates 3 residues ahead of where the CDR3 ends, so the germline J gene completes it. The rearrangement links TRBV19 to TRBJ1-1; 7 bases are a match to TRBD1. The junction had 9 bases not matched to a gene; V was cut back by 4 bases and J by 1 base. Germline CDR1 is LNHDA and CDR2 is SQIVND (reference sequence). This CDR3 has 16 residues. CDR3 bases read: TGTGCCAGTAGTACCCAAGAGGGGGCGAAGAACACTGAA. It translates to CASSTQEGAKNTE. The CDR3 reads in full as CASSTQEGAKNTEAFF.

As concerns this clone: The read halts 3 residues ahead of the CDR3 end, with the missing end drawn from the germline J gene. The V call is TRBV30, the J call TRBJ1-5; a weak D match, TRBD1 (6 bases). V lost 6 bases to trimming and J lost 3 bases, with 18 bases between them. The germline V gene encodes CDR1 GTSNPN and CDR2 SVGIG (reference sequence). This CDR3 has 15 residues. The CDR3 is CACRLPGHTNQPQHF. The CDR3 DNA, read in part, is TGTGCCTGTCGTCTACCGGGACATACCAATCAGCCC.

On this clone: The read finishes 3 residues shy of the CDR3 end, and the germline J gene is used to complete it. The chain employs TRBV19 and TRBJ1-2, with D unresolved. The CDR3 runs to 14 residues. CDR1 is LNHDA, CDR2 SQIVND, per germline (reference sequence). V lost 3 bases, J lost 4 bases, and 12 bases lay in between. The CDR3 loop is CASSIQEEAYGYTF. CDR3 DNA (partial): TGTGCCAGTAGTATTCAGGAGGAGGCCTATGGC. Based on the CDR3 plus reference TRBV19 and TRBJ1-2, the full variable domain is DGGITQSPKYLFRKEGQNVTLSCEQNLNHDAMYWYRQDPGQGLRLIYYSQIVNDFQKGDIAEGYSVSREKKESFPLTVTSAQKNPTAFYLCASSIQEEAYGYTFGSGTRLTVV.

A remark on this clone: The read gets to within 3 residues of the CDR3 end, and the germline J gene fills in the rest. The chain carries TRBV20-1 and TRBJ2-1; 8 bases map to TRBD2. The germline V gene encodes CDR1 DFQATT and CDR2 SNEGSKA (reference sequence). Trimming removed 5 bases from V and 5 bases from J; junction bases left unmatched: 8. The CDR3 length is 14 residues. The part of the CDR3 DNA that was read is TGCAGTGCTCCCGGGACTAGTCGGCACAATGAG. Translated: CSAPGTSRHNE. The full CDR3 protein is CSAPGTSRHNEQFF.

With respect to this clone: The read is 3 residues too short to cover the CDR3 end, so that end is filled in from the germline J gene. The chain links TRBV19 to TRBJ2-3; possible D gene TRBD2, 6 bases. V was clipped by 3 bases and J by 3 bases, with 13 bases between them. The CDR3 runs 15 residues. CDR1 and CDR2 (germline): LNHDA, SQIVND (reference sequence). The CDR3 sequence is CASSIGGRGTDTQYF. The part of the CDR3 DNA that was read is TGTGCCAGTAGTATTGGAGGGCGGGGTACAGATACG.

Incomplete CDR3 DNA: TGTGCCAGTAGGAGCTCAGGGAACACC. This translates into CASRSSGNT. The complete CDR3 reads CASRSSGNTIYF. V gene TRBV19 combines with J gene TRBJ1-3; D is perhaps TRBD1 (5 bases). The read terminates 3 residues ahead of where the CDR3 ends, so the germline J gene completes it. CDR1 is LNHDA, CDR2 SQIVND, per germline (reference sequence). This CDR3 region has 12 residues. The V gene lost 6 bases and the J gene lost 7 bases, with 10 bases spanning the gap.

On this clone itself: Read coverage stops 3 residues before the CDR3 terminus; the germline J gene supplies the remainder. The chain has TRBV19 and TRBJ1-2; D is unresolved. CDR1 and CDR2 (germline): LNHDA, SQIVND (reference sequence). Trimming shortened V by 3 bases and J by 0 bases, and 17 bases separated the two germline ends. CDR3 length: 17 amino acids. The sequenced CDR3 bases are TGTGCCAGTAGTATTCAGAGCCGAGGGCAAGCTAACTATGGC. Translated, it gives CASSIQSRGQANYG. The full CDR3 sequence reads CASSIQSRGQANYGYTF.